This T cell receptor beta chain came from a study of early T cells in non-severe SARS-CoV-2 infection. As for the study in general: RNA in bulk from unsorted whole blood was sequenced, and chains were unpaired.

From the 5' RACE reads, TCRdb called clonotypes with MiXCR, one entry per CDR3 protein. Of some 45,000 distinct CDR3 sequences detected, approximately 4% appear once; the ten largest clones hold 2.5% to 3.5%. This clonotype was detected many times. The germline V gene encodes CDR1 MNHEY and CDR2 SVGEGT. The ends lost 0 bases at V and 3 bases at J; junction bases unmatched: 5. This CDR3 contains 17 residues. This TCR was recovered from an adult who was a healthcare worker with PCR-confirmed SARS-CoV-2 infection or an uninfected control (not recorded which). The V and J genes are TRBV6-2 or TRBV6-3 and TRBJ2-7; 13 nucleotides match TRBD2. Sequenced input: whole blood. CDR3 protein: CASSYSWTSGRSYEQYF. Written as DNA, the CDR3 is TGTGCCAGCAGTTACTCTTGGACTAGCGGGAGAAGCTACGAGCAGTACTTC.